The 18 T cell receptor beta chains reported below all come from one sample, sequenced in a study of cytomegalovirus exposure and HLA in healthy donors (dated by TCRdb to 2016 to 2017). Library preparation was by the immunoSEQ multiplex PCR assay. For the multiplex PCR, a mixture combining 60 forward primers for TCR Vbeta segments and 13 reverse primers for TCR Jbeta segments was used. Entries here come from immuneACCESS through TCRdb and include only in-frame sequences with V and J called. Some clones fail to appear in such tables; in the studies checked, an unresolved V gene covers under half of the shortfall, and the cause of the remainder is unknown. This sample gives roughly 150,000 clones in total; 75% of them show up just once. The ten largest clones represent around 11% of the sample. Sequencing was done on a sample of PBMCs. The source of these receptors is a man aged 18 to 30 in good health and CMV-seropositive.

The gene calls are TRBV5-1 and TRBJ2-3, with TRBD2 matching 12 bases. CDR3 size: 14 residues. Germline trimming cut 3 bases from V and 4 bases from J; bases unmatched to any gene: 0. The germline V gene encodes CDR1 SGHRS and CDR2 YFSETQ. CDR3 nucleotides: TGCGCCAGCAGCTCTAGCGGGAGGGCAGATACGCAGTATTTT. As protein: CASSSSGRADTQYF.

The genes are TRBV27 and TRBJ2-2, with D possibly TRBD1 on 5 matching bases. Between the trimmed V and J ends, which lost 2 bases and 6 bases, there was a span of 13 bases. Germline values: CDR1 MNHEY, CDR2 SMNVEV (reference sequence). The CDR3 runs 15 residues. CDR3 amino acids: CASSLMAGPAGELFF. The CDR3 DNA reads as TGTGCCAGCAGTTTAATGGCAGGGCCGGCCGGGGAGCTGTTTTTT.

This clone has only a few counts. The rearrangement links TRBV5-1 to TRBJ2-2; 8 bases fit TRBD1. This CDR3 has 15 residues. CDR1 SGHRS and CDR2 YFSETQ come from the germline V gene. The V gene end was trimmed by 0 bases and the J gene end by 15 bases; junction bases not matched to a gene: 13. The CDR3 protein is CASSLAGKAGGMMFF. DNA of the CDR3: TGCGCCAGCAGCTTGGCCGGGAAGGCAGGGGGCATGATGTTTTTT. Filled out from reference TRBV5-1 and TRBJ2-2, the complete variable domain reads KAGVTQTPRYLIKTRGQQVTLSCSPISGHRSVSWYQQTPGQGLQFLFEYFSETQRNKGNFPGRFSGRQFSNSRSEMNVSTLELGDSALYLCASSLAGKAGGMMFFGEGSRLTVL.

This rearrangement joins TRBV7-2 to TRBJ2-5; D gene uncertain. Trimming removed 3 bases at V and 3 bases at J, with 17 bases between. Germline assignment: CDR1 SGHTA and CDR2 FQGNSA. The CDR3 runs 16 residues. CDR3 nucleotides: TGTGCCAGCAGCTTTCCGGAAGTTGGAGTGGAAGAGACCCAGTACTTC. Its translation: CASSFPEVGVEETQYF.

The chain is built from TRBV19 and TRBJ1-2; D not certain. The CDR3 has 14 amino acids. CDR1 and CDR2 from the germline V gene are LNHDA and SQIVND (reference sequence). V lost 3 bases and J 4 bases, leaving 12 bases between the germline ends. CDR3 in amino acids: CASSIGESSYGYTF. As DNA, the CDR3 is TGTGCCAGTAGTATCGGGGAGTCAAGCTATGGCTACACCTTC.

The rearrangement links TRBV6-1 to TRBJ2-1; 9 bases are a match to TRBD2. The V gene end was trimmed by 8 bases and the J gene end by 9 bases; junction bases not matched to a gene: 11. CDR1 MNHNS and CDR2 SASEGT come from the germline V gene. This CDR3 region has 14 residues. The CDR3 sequence: CASRSVLAGGEQFF. The CDR3 nucleotides are TGTGCCAGCCGCTCTGTACTAGCGGGCGGTGAGCAGTTCTTC.

The V and J genes are TRBV11-2 and TRBJ1-1; 10 bases fit TRBD1. The CDR3 has 15 residues. CDR1 is SGHAT, CDR2 FQNNGV, per germline. V was clipped by 4 bases and J by 6 bases; unmatched bases: 8. In DNA form, the CDR3 reads TGTGCCAGCAGCTCCGGGACAGGGGCCTATGCTGAAGCTTTCTTT. This translates into CASSSGTGAYAEAFF.

The chain combines TRBV28 with TRBJ1-2, with D unclear. Germline CDR1 and CDR2: MDHEN and SYDVKM. This CDR3 is 12 amino acids long. Trimming shortened V by 7 bases and J by 4 bases, and 10 bases separated the two germline ends. The CDR3: CASTENSYGYTF. CDR3 DNA: TGTGCCAGCACCGAGAACAGCTATGGCTACACCTTC.

This clone was found a few times. The J gene is TRBJ2-5, the V gene TRBV9; 7 bases line up with TRBD2. Unmatched junction bases numbered 9, after V lost 4 bases and J lost 3 bases. This CDR3 contains 15 residues. The V gene's germline CDR1 is SGDLS and CDR2 YYNGEE. In DNA form, the CDR3 reads TGTGCCAGCAGCACGGAAGCGGGGATAAAAGAGACCCAGTACTTC. It specifies CASSTEAGIKETQYF.

This clone was seen just once. This chain connects TRBV9 to TRBJ1-2; D is perhaps TRBD1 (5 bases). Trimming pared 0 bases from V and 7 bases from J, leaving 10 bases between. The V gene's germline CDR1 is SGDLS and CDR2 YYNGEE. The CDR3 spans 13 residues. CDR3 in DNA: TGTGCCAGCAGCGTAGTACAGGATGGTGGCTACACCTTC. Translating it yields CASSVVQDGGYTF.

This chain uses TRBV29-1 with TRBJ2-1; 7 nucleotides align to TRBD1. V trimming: 4 bases; J trimming: 9 bases; junction bases outside the gene matches: 6. The CDR3 length is 12 residues. Looked up from germline, CDR1 is SQVTM and CDR2 is ANQGSEA. The CDR3 nucleotides are TGCAGCGTTGGACAGGGAAGGGTTGAGCAGTTCTTC. It yields the protein CSVGQGRVEQFF.

Details on this clone: Other DNA sequences in the same sample also yield this CDR3. The chain combines TRBV6-5 with TRBJ1-1, with a tentative D call TRBD1 (5 bases). Trimming cost V 0 bases and J 2 bases, with 7 bases left between them. The CDR3 totals 14 residues. Germline V gene lookup returns CDR1 MNHEY and CDR2 SVGAGI. The CDR3 region is CASSYSDRNTEAFF. The DNA for the CDR3 is TGTGCCAGCAGTTACTCAGACAGAAACACTGAAGCTTTCTTT.

A few counts support this clone. The chain joins TRBV5-1 to TRBJ2-2, with 9 bases matching TRBD1. V trimming: 6 bases; J trimming: 5 bases; junction bases outside the gene matches: 8. CDR1 SGHRS and CDR2 YFSETQ come from the germline V gene. This CDR3 has 15 residues. DNA of the CDR3: TGCGCCAGCAACGCGGGACAGGGTTTTACCGGGGAGCTGTTTTTT. It translates to CASNAGQGFTGELFF.

This clone was observed a single time. This sequence joins TRBV10-3 and TRBJ2-5; TRBD1 might be the D (6 bases). This CDR3 comprises 14 residues. Germline V gene data show CDR1 as ENHRY and CDR2 as SYGVKD. The V and J ends lost 4 bases and 5 bases respectively, with 14 bases between them. The CDR3 sequence: CAISAQGWEETQYF. The DNA for the CDR3 is TGTGCCATCAGTGCACAGGGTTGGGAGGAGACCCAGTACTTC.

J is TRBJ1-2 and V is TRBV5-8, with 8 bases lining up with TRBD1. Looked up from germline, CDR1 is SGHTS and CDR2 is YDEGEE. This CDR3 contains 14 residues. The V gene end was trimmed by 4 bases and the J gene end by 6 bases; junction bases not matched to a gene: 8. CDR3 sequence reads: CASSLQGVRDGYTF. CDR3 DNA: TGTGCCAGCAGCCTACAGGGGGTCCGGGATGGCTACACCTTC.

The rearrangement joins TRBV6-1 to TRBJ2-2, with 8 bases fitting TRBD2. Germline V gene lookup returns CDR1 MNHNS and CDR2 SASEGT. With V trimmed by 7 bases and J by 4 bases, 8 bases remained unmatched. The CDR3 is made up of 15 amino acids. CDR3 sequence reads: CASIRAGAATGELFF. The CDR3 DNA reads as TGTGCCAGCATCCGAGCGGGAGCGGCCACCGGGGAGCTGTTTTTT.

This clone came up once. The chain links TRBV9 to TRBJ2-1; no reliable D call. CDR1 and CDR2 (germline): SGDLS, YYNGEE. The CDR3 consists of 14 residues. Trimming stripped 0 bases from V and 4 bases from J, with 8 bases between. CDR3 sequence: CASSVGWSYNEQFF. For the CDR3, the DNA is TGTGCCAGCAGCGTAGGGTGGAGTTACAATGAGCAGTTCTTC.

The CDR3 here is CASSLPGQKNTEAFF. The DNA for the CDR3 is TGTGCCAGCAGTTTGCCGGGACAGAAGAACACTGAAGCTTTCTTT. The chain is built from TRBV28 and TRBJ1-1, with 7 bases fitting TRBD1. Germline values: CDR1 MDHEN, CDR2 SYDVKM. This CDR3 spans 15 amino acids. V dropped 3 bases and J dropped 1; count of bases not matched to a gene: 5.